A selection of T cell receptor beta chains follows, all from one sample in a study of T cell responses to AZD1222 COVID-19 vaccine. This table comes from immunoSEQ multiplex PCR, and its TCRdb copy is limited to in-frame clones, with some not included. The sample comprises 90,000 to 150,000 clones, approximately 87% of which are singletons, and roughly an eighth rests with the top ten. The material was peripheral blood, obtained on day 0 of AZD1222 vaccination. Receptors originate from an adult in good health. Both conserved end residues are trimmed from each CDR3. The order of the fields is V gene, D gene, J gene, CDR3 protein. D genes are given only for firm matches.

>TRBV7-2|-|TRBJ2-7
ASSLAGYASEQY
>TRBV11-2|-|TRBJ1-5
ASSGGLTQH
>TRBV3-1/TRBV3-2|-|TRBJ2-1
APNPGGSYNEQF
>TRBV19|-|TRBJ1-1
APQGPWNTEAF
>TRBV5-1|-|TRBJ2-1
ASSWNQNGQF
>TRBV19|-|TRBJ2-7
ALGCLRDYEQY
>TRBV19|-|TRBJ2-1
ASRARNNEQF
>TRBV18|TRBD1|TRBJ1-1
ASSVRGQMVNTEAF
>TRBV6-5|-|TRBJ1-5
ASSSETGNQPQH
>TRBV5-5|-|TRBJ1-6
ASSLISYSPLH
>TRBV7-3|TRBD2|TRBJ2-3
ASSRTSGADTQY
>TRBV28|TRBD1|TRBJ1-2
ASSSTGRDYGYT
>TRBV18|-|TRBJ2-3
ASSPRQIADTDTQY
>TRBV19|TRBD2|TRBJ2-3
ASRSGTTDTQY
>TRBV9|TRBD2|TRBJ2-7
ASSVGLAGEQY
>TRBV7-9|-|TRBJ1-2
ATPAVDGYT
>TRBV6-6|-|TRBJ2-3
ASSYRPYTQY
>TRBV9|-|TRBJ1-4
ASSPPGGSGEKLF
>TRBV28|TRBD1|TRBJ1-1
ASSLPGGAGTEAF
>TRBV21-1|-|TRBJ1-3
ASSKDRAGGLRGNTIY
>TRBV10-3|-|TRBJ2-2
AISGTRTGELF
>TRBV9|-|TRBJ2-1
ASSPWDVGEQF
>TRBV4-1|-|TRBJ2-3
ASSQEDRGGSTDTQY
>TRBV5-6|-|TRBJ2-7
ASSLDRGRFGSSYEQY
>TRBV5-1|-|TRBJ2-1
ASSPSVVGIYNEQF
>TRBV6-5|-|TRBJ2-5
ASGITSGTQY
>TRBV7-2|TRBD1|TRBJ1-4
ASSPRTGNEKLF
>TRBV19|-|TRBJ2-4
ASSISLAKNIQY
>TRBV4-1|TRBD1|TRBJ1-2
ASSQFPGQEGYT
>TRBV27|-|TRBJ2-3
ASSLLGSGNTDTQY
>TRBV15|-|TRBJ2-5
ATSGTWGDETQY
>TRBV24-1|TRBD2|TRBJ2-5
ATSARGSGRARETQY
>TRBV11-1|TRBD2|TRBJ2-7
ASSPPGRGASYEQY
>TRBV6-5|-|TRBJ1-4
ASSYWGQGREKLF
>TRBV6-5|TRBD1|TRBJ1-1
ASYRGPNTEAF
>TRBV7-2|-|TRBJ2-7
ASSPRQLSYEQY
>TRBV21-1|-|TRBJ2-3
ASPSRTTLTDTQY
>TRBV30|-|TRBJ1-6
AWSVSDSHNSPLH
>TRBV5-4|-|TRBJ2-7
ASSSSDADEQY
>TRBV4-3|-|TRBJ2-5
ASSQDRWDAKETQY
>TRBV7-9|-|TRBJ2-1
ASSFGPGGWDEQF
>TRBV4-1|-|TRBJ1-1
ASREGRNTEAF
>TRBV5-4|-|TRBJ2-3
ASSSWTSTDTQY
>TRBV5-6|TRBD2|TRBJ2-1
ASSFSGSHNEQF
>TRBV19|-|TRBJ1-3
ASSITGSGNTIY
>TRBV29-1|-|TRBJ2-7
SVARSGSSYEQY
>TRBV7-2|-|TRBJ2-7
ASSLSPPPGYEQY
>TRBV12-3/TRBV12-4|-|TRBJ2-2
ASSLGSTGELF
>TRBV6-1|TRBD2|TRBJ2-1
ASSEGLAGYNEQF
>TRBV24-1|TRBD2|TRBJ2-1
ATSLILASGKVEQF
>TRBV19|-|TRBJ2-2
ASSRGLTYTGELF
>TRBV19|-|TRBJ1-5
ASSEGGFNQPQH
>TRBV11-2|TRBD1|TRBJ2-7
ASSLRDRGFIVEQY